The entry below gives a single TCR beta chain sequence along with its context. What it binds is unknown. Data came from immunoSEQ multiplex PCR; TCRdb stores just in-frame clones and leaves some out. Of tens of thousands of clones listed, approximately 80% are singletons. This entry is derived from a study of graft-versus-host responses after intestinal transplantation. In the study overall: All recipients were transplanted with multivisceral, liver-intestinal, or isolated intestinal grafts. Study-level results: Investigators detected GvH clones in recipient marrow, with some emerging earlier in ileum or blood. Researchers found peak circulating GvH clone levels linked to early post-transplant HvG declines.

The CDR3 is made up of 17 amino acids. V was pared by 4 bases and J by 0 bases, with 17 bases between. Germline V CDR1 and CDR2: SGHAT, FQNNGV. This chain links TRBV11-2 with TRBJ2-3; possibly TRBD2 for D (7 bases). The material was unstimulated CD8+ T cells sorted from spleen or lymph node cells, obtained before intestinal transplant. The TCR originated in a human donor who received an intestinal transplant. This CDR3 reads CASSSPRPGGSTDTQYF. The CDR3 DNA is TGTGCCAGCAGCTCCCCTAGACCGGGGGGCAGCACAGATACGCAGTATTTT.